This T cell receptor (beta chain) was identified during a study of blood T cell repertoires in COVID-19. The data were produced by immunoSEQ multiplex PCR, yet TCRdb's version contains in-frame clones alone and is incomplete. Of 150,000 or so clones in the sample, around 82% were seen once. Each recovered donor of Cohort 3 presented with two negative PCRs, clearance, or symptom resolution. From germline, CDR1 is SEHNR and CDR2 FQNEAQ (reference sequence). V lost 2 bases and J lost 10, with 12 bases in between. The CDR3 covers 14 residues. Sequenced sample: PBMCs or T cells enriched from blood (not recorded which). The chain links TRBV7-9 to TRBJ1-6; a possible D gene is TRBD1 (5 bases). This sequence originates from a man in his sixties who had recovered from COVID-19. The CDR3: CASSLPSQGSPLHF. CDR3 in DNA: TGTGCCAGCAGCTTACCCTCCCAGGGATCACCCCTCCACTTT.